This T cell receptor (beta chain) comes out of a study of T-cell memory formation after mild COVID-19. Study conclusions and caveats: Day 15 to 85 contracting clones showed balanced CD4/CD8; later expanders leaned CD4+. The appearance of some responding clones in pre-infection memory suggested that cross-reactive memory joined. In second-wave clones peaking day 37, SARS-CoV-2 specificity remained unconfirmed.

The TCR alpha and TCR beta cDNA libraries, bearing sample barcodes and UMIs, were generated by 5'RACE using constant-segment primers. Each CDR3 protein gets one entry after TCRdb re-called the 5' RACE reads with MiXCR. The sample carries more than 450,000 distinct CDR3 sequences, about a sixth recorded once. Comment on this clonotype: The antigen is not known.

The source material was PBMCs or a T cell subset sorted from them (not recorded which). This sequence originates from an adult woman who had mild COVID-19 (a few samples of this study predate the infection). Cell type and time point are not known.

CDR3: CASSFGTGLSGANVLTF. The CDR3 DNA follows: TGTGCCAGCAGTTTCGGGACAGGGCTTTCTGGGGCCAACGTCCTGACTTTC. The chain has TRBV27 and TRBJ2-6; 9 bases match TRBD1. The CDR3 loop spans 17 amino acids. Looked up from germline, CDR1 is MNHEY and CDR2 is SMNVEV (reference sequence). The J segment lost 1 base and the V segment lost 3 bases, leaving 4 bases of the junction unmatched. The variable domain in full, with the rest retrieved from reference TRBV27 and TRBJ2-6, is EAQVTQNPRYLITVTGKKLTVTCSQNMNHEYMSWYRQDPGLGLRQIYYSMNVEVTDKGDVPEGYKVSRKEKRNFPLILESPSPNQTSLYFCASSFGTGLSGANVLTFGAGSRLTVL.